Here is one T cell receptor beta chain with its context. What it recognizes is unknown. V lost 4 bases and J lost 6, with 14 bases in between. CDR1 is SGHAT and CDR2 is FQNNGV in the germline V gene. CDR3 length: 14 residues. TCRdb recomputed calls from the reads with MiXCR, one row per CDR3 protein. The sample lists approximately 250,000 distinct CDR3 sequences, approximately 9% occurring once. The data were taken from a study of T cell repertoires in cytomegalovirus infection. Points from the study as a whole: Adding up the frequency of public TCR beta families identified people who carried CMV plus the relevant HLA. It was HLA-C-restricted CMV-specific TCR beta clonotypes that dominated the response ex vivo.

Sequencing was done on a sample of PBMCs. The rearrangement joins TRBV11-2 to TRBJ2-3; D is unclear. The TCR comes from a human donor in good health (CMV status not recorded). Some clones in this sample may be carry-over from other donors' samples. Here the CDR3 DNA reads TGTGCCAGCAGCTCAGGAACCGTGGGGGATACGCAGTATTTT. Protein: CASSSGTVGDTQYF. The full variable domain, with the rest looked up from reference TRBV11-2 and TRBJ2-3, is EAGVAQSPRYKIIEKRQSVAFWCNPISGHATLYWYQQILGQGPKLLIQFQNNGVVDDSQLPKDRFSAERLKGVDSTLKIQPAKLEDSAVYLCASSSGTVGDTQYFGPGTRLTVL.